These 31 T cell receptor beta chains were sequenced from one sample in a study of T cell repertoires in cytomegalovirus infection. These receptors lack a known antigen. TCRdb re-called the reads with MiXCR, one entry per CDR3 protein. This table has about 700,000 distinct CDR3 sequences, approximately 33% appearing once. The sequencing used cultured PBMCs, collected from culture after CMV antigen stimulation. These receptors all come from a human donor in good health (CMV status not recorded). Some clones in this sample may be carry-over from other donors' samples.

This clonotype was picked up a small number of times. J is TRBJ2-4 and V is TRBV18, with D unclear. Per germline, CDR1 KGHSH and CDR2 LQKENI. CDR3 size: 14 residues. V was shortened by 2 bases and J by 4 bases, with 9 bases between the two germline ends. The CDR3 loop is CASSPEYTKNIQYF. The CDR3 bases are TGTGCCAGCTCACCAGAGTACACTAAAAACATTCAGTACTTC.

This clonotype has a handful of counts. The chain couples TRBV12-3 or TRBV12-4 to TRBJ2-7; possibly TRBD2 for D (7 bases). Trimming took 3 bases from V and 4 from J, leaving 13 bases between them. This CDR3 is 14 amino acids long. CDR3 region: CASSFRGGDYEQYF. The CDR3 bases are TGTGCCAGCAGTTTTCGAGGGGGGGATTACGAGCAGTACTTC.

CDR3 sequence (DNA): TGCGCCAGCAGCTTACCGGGAGCCGAGCAGTACTTC. This sequence encodes CASSLPGAEQYF. This chain joins TRBV5-1 and TRBJ2-7; D is perhaps TRBD2 (6 bases). CDR1 is SGHRS, CDR2 YFSETQ, per germline. V was clipped by 2 bases and J by 6 bases, with 9 bases between them. This CDR3 comprises 12 residues.

This clonotype has a handful of counts. The rearrangement links TRBV7-6 to TRBJ1-1; 7 bases align to TRBD1. V shed 5 bases, J shed 5 bases, and the junction held 8 bases outside the gene matches. The germline gives CDR1 SGHVS, CDR2 FNYEAQ. This CDR3 is 14 amino acids long. As DNA, the CDR3 is TGTGCCAGCAGCCTATATACAGGGGAAACTGAAGCTTTCTTT. The encoded protein is CASSLYTGETEAFF.

This clonotype was seen at least ten times. The chain has TRBV7-8 and TRBJ2-3; 9 nucleotides line up with TRBD2. The CDR3 has 16 amino acids. CDR1 and CDR2 from the germline V gene are SGHVS and FQNEAQ. Trimming at V came to 1 base and at J to 3 bases, leaving 5 bases not matched to a gene. The CDR3 bases are TGTGCCAGCAGCTTAGGCGGGGGGGCTCGGACAGATACGCAGTATTTT. It is translated as CASSLGGGARTDTQYF.

The chain uses TRBV27 and TRBJ1-2; possibly TRBD1 for D (5 bases). Germline V gene sequence: CDR1 MNHEY, CDR2 SMNVEV (reference sequence). CDR3 length: 14 residues. Trimming shortened V by 2 bases and J by 8 bases, and 15 bases separated the two germline ends. The CDR3 region has the DNA TGTGCCAGCAGTTTAGGAGCAGGGTATGGCGGCTACACCTTC. Its protein is CASSLGAGYGGYTF.

The chain joins TRBV29-1 to TRBJ2-7, with 8 bases that match TRBD1. With V trimmed by 5 bases and J by 0 bases, 6 bases remained unmatched. The CDR3 length is 14 residues. CDR1 SQVTM and CDR2 ANQGSEA come from the germline V gene. For the CDR3, the DNA is TGCAGCGTTTCGACAGGGGCTCGCTCCTACGAGCAGTACTTC. Encoded protein: CSVSTGARSYEQYF.

This rearrangement joins TRBV20-1 to TRBJ2-5; D remains unclear. Looked up from germline, CDR1 is DFQATT and CDR2 is SNEGSKA (reference sequence). The CDR3 has 11 residues. V was cut by 3 bases and J by 5 bases, with 7 bases left in between. CDR3 protein: CSASKGETQYF. The CDR3 region has the DNA TGCAGTGCTAGTAAAGGGGAGACCCAGTACTTC.

CDR3 DNA sequence: TGTGCCAGCAGCTTGGCGGGTTATTTGAACACTGAAGCTTTCTTT. Translated: CASSLAGYLNTEAFF. The genes are TRBV5-5 and TRBJ1-1; D unresolved. This CDR3 contains 15 residues. From germline, CDR1 is SGHKS and CDR2 YYEKEE (reference sequence). Trimming cost V 0 bases and J 0 bases, with 9 bases left between them.

This clonotype has a count of ten or more. This chain connects TRBV7-2 to TRBJ2-1; 8 bases are a match to TRBD2. Germline V gene data show CDR1 as SGHTA and CDR2 as FQGNSA. This CDR3 comprises 15 residues. V gave up 2 bases and J gave up 9 bases; unmatched junction bases: 9. CDR3 in DNA: TGTGCCAGCAGCTTAAGGGCGGGGGGCCGGGGTGAGCAGTTCTTC. This gives the protein CASSLRAGGRGEQFF.

This clonotype turned up a few times. The CDR3 here is CASSWRVGTGSYEQYF. The CDR3 coding sequence is TGTGCCAGCAGCTGGCGGGTGGGGACAGGGTCCTACGAGCAGTACTTC. The chain uses TRBV7-8 and TRBJ2-7; 9 nucleotides line up with TRBD1. CDR3 length equals 16 residues. Germline V CDR1 and CDR2: SGHVS, FQNEAQ. V lost 4 bases and J lost 1; bases outside the gene matches: 8.

The chain uses TRBV5-1 and TRBJ1-4; 7 bases match TRBD1. The CDR3 length is 15 residues. V was pared by 4 bases and J by 8 bases, with 11 bases of the junction left unmatched. Germline V gene sequence: CDR1 SGHRS, CDR2 YFSETQ. The CDR3 DNA follows: TGCGCCAGCAGCCCGGGGGGGACAGCAGAAGAAAAACTGTTTTTT. It encodes CASSPGGTAEEKLFF.

The chain recombines TRBV6-5 with TRBJ2-3; D is unresolved. Between the trimmed V and J ends, which lost 8 bases and 0 bases, there was a span of 6 bases. The CDR3 spans 12 residues. CDR1 is MNHEY, CDR2 SVGAGI, per germline. The CDR3 DNA reads TGTGCCAGCGCCAGCAGCACAGATACGCAGTATTTT. This codes for CASASSTDTQYF.

Only a few counts were recorded for this clonotype. V usage is TRBV7-2 and J usage is TRBJ2-1; D is unresolved. The CDR3 totals 11 residues. Trimming pared 7 bases from V and 4 bases from J, leaving 5 bases between. Germline lookup yields CDR1 SGHTA and CDR2 FQGNSA. This CDR3 is CASTEYNEQFF. CDR3 bases: TGTGCCAGCACCGAGTACAATGAGCAGTTCTTC.

The chain is built from TRBV29-1 and TRBJ1-2; D is unresolved. This CDR3 is 14 amino acids long. From germline, CDR1 is SQVTM and CDR2 ANQGSEA. Between the trimmed V and J ends, which lost 1 base and 5 bases, there was a span of 14 bases. CDR3 loop: CSVEGGVLGYGYTF. Here the CDR3 DNA reads TGCAGCGTTGAAGGCGGGGTTTTGGGATATGGCTACACCTTC.

Only one count was recorded for this clonotype. This sequence joins TRBV25-1 and TRBJ2-1; 10 bases line up with TRBD2. The CDR3 spans 16 residues. Germline-derived CDR1 and CDR2 are MGHDK and SYGVNS. The trim removed 2 bases at V and 2 bases at J, leaving 3 bases unmatched. The CDR3 region is CASSEQTSGAYNEQFF. For the CDR3, the DNA is TGTGCCAGCAGTGAACAAACTAGCGGGGCCTACAATGAGCAGTTCTTC.

V gene TRBV20-1 combines with J gene TRBJ2-3; D not resolved. Germline V CDR1 and CDR2: DFQATT, SNEGSKA (reference sequence). There are 15 residues in the CDR3. The V end was cut by 0 bases, the J end by 5 bases, with 15 bases between. In DNA form, the CDR3 reads TGCAGTGCTAGAGATCCAACCCAGGTTGGAGATACGCAGTATTTT. It codes for CSARDPTQVGDTQYF.

The J gene is TRBJ2-1, the V gene TRBV29-1; D gene unclear. The germline V and J ends were trimmed by 0 bases and 4 bases, with 4 bases remaining between them. CDR3 length: 12 residues. Germline assignment: CDR1 SQVTM and CDR2 ANQGSEA. The CDR3 sequence: CSVEDKYNEQFF. The CDR3 region has the DNA TGCAGCGTTGAAGATAAGTACAATGAGCAGTTCTTC.

This clonotype was found many times. The chain carries TRBV7-2 and TRBJ1-1, with a possible D match to TRBD1 (5 bases). Per the germline V gene, CDR1 is SGHTA and CDR2 is FQGNSA. This CDR3 region has 13 residues. V was cut by 5 bases and J by 4 bases, with 11 bases left in between. CDR3 amino acids: CASSIQGATEAFF. CDR3 sequence (DNA): TGTGCCAGCAGCATCCAGGGAGCCACTGAAGCTTTCTTT.

V and J are TRBV28 and TRBJ2-7, with no clear D. CDR1 is MDHEN, CDR2 SYDVKM, per germline. CDR3 length: 12 residues. V lost 6 bases and J lost 10, with 16 bases in between. The CDR3: CASSPLAFDQYF. CDR3 nucleotides: TGTGCCAGCAGCCCGCTGGCTTTCGACCAGTACTTC.

The chain is built from TRBV6-6 and TRBJ1-4, with D hard to call. The CDR3 covers 13 residues. Germline-derived CDR1 and CDR2 are MNHNY and SVGAGI (reference sequence). V was trimmed by 4 bases and J by 10 bases, leaving 13 bases between them. The CDR3 spells CASSSSRMGKLFF. The CDR3 DNA reads TGTGCCAGCAGTTCGTCCAGGATGGGAAAACTGTTTTTT.

The chain couples TRBV3-1 to TRBJ2-2; TRBD2 might be the D (5 bases). Trimming stripped 4 bases from V and 3 bases from J, with 12 bases between. The CDR3 is made up of 15 amino acids. Germline lookup yields CDR1 LGHDT and CDR2 YNNKEL (reference sequence). The CDR3 DNA sequence: TGTGCCAGCAGCCCTCCTAGCCGCGACACCGGGGAGCTGTTTTTT. Translated, it gives CASSPPSRDTGELFF.

This clonotype was detected a few times. The rearrangement links TRBV7-8 to TRBJ2-7; TRBD1 matches at 8 bases. V lost 8 bases to trimming and J lost 6 bases; unmatched junction nucleotides: 6. Germline lookup yields CDR1 SGHVS and CDR2 FQNEAQ. The CDR3 is 12 residues long. CDR3 DNA sequence: TGTGCCAGCGGACAGGGCATCGGCGAGCAGTACTTC. Translation: CASGQGIGEQYF.

The J gene is TRBJ1-6, the V gene TRBV7-1; unclear D gene. TRBV7-1 is designated an ORF whose function remains uncertain. V was cut by 5 bases and J by 0 bases, with 11 bases left in between. This CDR3 region has 16 residues. The CDR3: CASSAGTSSYNSPLHF. The CDR3 DNA sequence: TGTGCCAGCAGCGCCGGTACGAGCTCCTATAATTCACCCCTCCACTTT.

This clonotype has a count of ten or more. This sequence joins TRBV7-2 and TRBJ2-5, with 8 bases identical to TRBD1. Trimming at V came to 4 bases and at J to 4 bases, leaving 8 bases not matched to a gene. CDR3 length: 15 residues. The germline CDR1 and CDR2 sequences are SGHTA and FQGNSA. The CDR3 protein is CASSSQGARIETQYF. CDR3 in DNA: TGTGCCAGCAGCTCGCAGGGGGCGAGGATAGAGACCCAGTACTTC.

The chain joins TRBV7-2 to TRBJ1-6, with D uncertain. CDR1 and CDR2 from the germline V gene are SGHTA and FQGNSA. The CDR3 consists of 12 residues. The germline V and J ends were trimmed by 5 bases and 17 bases, with 16 bases remaining between them. The CDR3 nucleotides are TGTGCCAGCAGCCCTGAATTGGGTAGGGTCCACTTT. It yields the protein CASSPELGRVHF. The full variable domain, completed using reference TRBV7-2 and TRBJ1-6, is GAGVSQSPSNKVTEKGKDVELRCDPISGHTALYWYRQSLGQGLEFLIYFQGNSAPDKSGLPSDRFSAERTGGSVSTLTIQRTQQEDSAVYLCASSPELGRVHFGNGTRLTVT.

In its sample, this clonotype was seen a few times. The chain carries TRBV7-2 and TRBJ2-1; perhaps D is TRBD1 or TRBD2 (6 bases each). The V gene lost 8 bases and the J gene lost 8 bases, with 19 bases spanning the gap. This CDR3 is 14 amino acids long. The germline CDR1 and CDR2 sequences are SGHTA and FQGNSA. CDR3 bases: TGTGCCAGCTGCCGGGACTCGGGGGCTGATGAGCAGTTCTTC. Translated: CASCRDSGADEQFF.

This chain connects TRBV18 to TRBJ1-2, with TRBD1 matching over 10 bases. The CDR3 sequence is 15 residues long. V lost 3 bases and J lost 6; bases outside the gene matches: 7. Germline CDR1 and CDR2: KGHSH and LQKENI. DNA for the CDR3: TGTGCCAGCTCACCCATCGGGACAGGGGTTCATGGCTACACCTTC. Translation: CASSPIGTGVHGYTF.

This clonotype was picked up a small number of times. V gene TRBV4-3 combines with J gene TRBJ2-3, with TRBD2 matching 14 bases. V gave up 2 bases and J gave up 4 bases; unmatched junction bases: 5. The CDR3 loop spans 17 amino acids. The germline gives CDR1 LGHNA, CDR2 YSLEER. The CDR3 DNA sequence: TGCGCCAGCAGCCAATCGGGACTAGCGGGAGTCGCAGATACGCAGTATTTT. Protein: CASSQSGLAGVADTQYF.

The gene calls are TRBV19 and TRBJ1-1; the match to TRBD1 covers 7 bases. V was pared by 1 base and J by 9 bases, with 5 bases of the junction left unmatched. This CDR3 has 13 amino acids. CDR1 is LNHDA and CDR2 is SQIVND in the germline V gene (reference sequence). The CDR3, as DNA: TGTGCCAGTAGTATAGGGACAGGACGGAAAGCTTTCTTT. Amino acid sequence: CASSIGTGRKAFF.

A few counts support this clonotype. This chain links TRBV7-9 with TRBJ2-3; D possibly corresponds to TRBD2 (6 bases). The CDR3 is 16 residues long. Germline CDR1 is SEHNR and CDR2 is FQNEAQ (reference sequence). V was shortened by 2 bases and J by 5 bases, with 17 bases between the two germline ends. The CDR3 reads CASSLPPGGWIDTQYF. The CDR3 DNA reads TGTGCCAGCAGCTTACCGCCTGGAGGGTGGATAGATACGCAGTATTTT.